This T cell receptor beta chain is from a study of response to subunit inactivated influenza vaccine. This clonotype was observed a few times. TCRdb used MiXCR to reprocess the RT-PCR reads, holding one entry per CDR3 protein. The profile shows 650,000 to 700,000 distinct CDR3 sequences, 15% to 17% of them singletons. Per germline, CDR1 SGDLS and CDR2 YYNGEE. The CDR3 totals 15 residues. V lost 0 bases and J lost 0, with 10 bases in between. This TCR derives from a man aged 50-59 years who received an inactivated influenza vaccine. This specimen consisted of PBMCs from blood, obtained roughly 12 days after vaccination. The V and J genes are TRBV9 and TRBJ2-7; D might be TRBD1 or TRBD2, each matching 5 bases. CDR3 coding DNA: TGTGCCAGCAGCGTAGGGGGGTCCGGCTCCTACGAGCAGTACTTC. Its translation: CASSVGGSGSYEQYF.